The clone carrying this TCR beta chain was found many times. MiXCR, applied by TCRdb to the reads, yields one record per CDR3 protein. The sample lists approximately 250,000 distinct CDR3 sequences; around an eighth were seen once. Deletions cut 0 bases from V and 5 bases from J, with 10 bases between. Germline V gene lookup returns CDR1 SEHNR and CDR2 FQNEAQ (reference sequence). The CDR3 has 14 residues. The data are from a study of T cell repertoires in cytomegalovirus infection. The sample was PBMCs. The rearrangement links TRBV7-9 to TRBJ1-1; D ambiguous. This receptor was obtained from a human donor in good health (CMV status not recorded). Some clones in this sample may be carry-over from other donors' samples. The chain's CDR3 is CASSLASGRTEAFF. DNA for the CDR3: TGTGCCAGCAGCTTAGCGTCGGGAAGGACTGAAGCTTTCTTT.